The clone carrying this T cell receptor beta chain has only one observation. In the original workflow: Counts of nucleated cells, estimated from reference gene primer amplification, were obtained. Sequencing used immunoSEQ multiplex PCR; TCRdb keeps in-frame clones, though not all of them. The V and J calls and clone size come from that table; D and trimming were worked out from the DNA. This table has 120,000 or so clones, about 89% appearing once. Germline V gene sequence: CDR1 SGHNT, CDR2 YYREEE (reference sequence). This CDR3 has 16 residues. The V segment lost 4 bases and the J segment 8 bases; nucleotides outside the gene matches: 15. This specimen comes from a study of blood T cell repertoires in COVID-19. On the study more broadly: Researchers got acute and convalescent COVID-19 samples from the United States, Italy and Spain. The analysed material was cDNA or gDNA that came from T cells, B-cell-depleted T cells, or PBMCs.

The chain combines TRBV5-4 with TRBJ2-1; 7 nucleotides match TRBD2. The sample consisted of peripheral blood. This clonotype was sampled from a woman in her 70s with acute or convalescent COVID-19. The CDR3 reads CASSTYASGGWDEQFF. CDR3 coding DNA: TGTGCCAGCAGCACCTACGCTAGCGGCGGCTGGGATGAGCAGTTCTTC.